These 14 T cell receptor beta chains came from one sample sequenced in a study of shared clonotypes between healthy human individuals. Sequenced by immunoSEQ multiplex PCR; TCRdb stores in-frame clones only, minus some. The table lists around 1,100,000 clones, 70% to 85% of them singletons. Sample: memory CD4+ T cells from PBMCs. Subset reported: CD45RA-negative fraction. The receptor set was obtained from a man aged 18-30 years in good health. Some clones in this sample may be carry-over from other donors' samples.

The CDR3 protein is CASSSLSLHEQYF. The CDR3 coding sequence is TGTGCCAGCAGCTCACTGTCCCTCCACGAGCAGTACTTC. The V gene is TRBV5-6, the J gene TRBJ2-7; no firm D call. With 3 bases removed from V and 5 bases from J, the gap between germline ends came to 12 bases. CDR3 length equals 13 residues. Germline V gene sequence: CDR1 SGHDT, CDR2 YYEEEE.

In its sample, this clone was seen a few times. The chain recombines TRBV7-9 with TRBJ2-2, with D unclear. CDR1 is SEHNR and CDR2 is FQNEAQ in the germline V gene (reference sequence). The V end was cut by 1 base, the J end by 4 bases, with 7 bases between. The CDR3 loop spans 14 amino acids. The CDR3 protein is CASSLEARTGELFF. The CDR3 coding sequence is TGTGCCAGCAGCTTAGAGGCGCGCACCGGGGAGCTGTTTTTT.

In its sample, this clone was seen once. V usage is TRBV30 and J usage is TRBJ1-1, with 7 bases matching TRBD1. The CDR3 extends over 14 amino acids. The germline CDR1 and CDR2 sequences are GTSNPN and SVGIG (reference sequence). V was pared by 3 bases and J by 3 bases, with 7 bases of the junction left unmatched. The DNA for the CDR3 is TGTGCCTGGAGATACCGCGACAGGGACACTGAAGCTTTCTTT. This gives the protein CAWRYRDRDTEAFF. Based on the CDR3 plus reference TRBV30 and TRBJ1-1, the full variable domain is SQTIHQWPATLVQPVGSPLSLECTVEGTSNPNLYWYRQAAGRGLQLLFYSVGIGQISSEVPQNLSASRPQDRQFILSSKKLLLSDSGFYLCAWRYRDRDTEAFFGQGTRLTVV.

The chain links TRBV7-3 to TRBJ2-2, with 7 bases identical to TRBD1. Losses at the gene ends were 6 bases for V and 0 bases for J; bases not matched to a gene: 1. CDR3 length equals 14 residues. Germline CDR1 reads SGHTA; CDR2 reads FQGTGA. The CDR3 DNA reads TGTGCCAGCAGGGGACAGACGAACACCGGGGAGCTGTTTTTT. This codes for CASRGQTNTGELFF.

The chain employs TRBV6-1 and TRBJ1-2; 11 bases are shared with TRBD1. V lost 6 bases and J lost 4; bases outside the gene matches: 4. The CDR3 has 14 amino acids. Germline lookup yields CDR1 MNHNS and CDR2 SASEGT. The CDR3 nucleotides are TGTGCCAGCAGGAGGGACAGGGGGATCTATGGCTACACCTTC. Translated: CASRRDRGIYGYTF.

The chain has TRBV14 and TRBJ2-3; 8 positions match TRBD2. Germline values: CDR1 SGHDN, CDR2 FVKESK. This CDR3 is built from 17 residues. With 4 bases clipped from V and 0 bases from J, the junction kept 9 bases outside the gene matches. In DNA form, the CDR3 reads TGTGCCAGCAGCCCTCCACTAGCGGACCCCAGCACAGATACGCAGTATTTT. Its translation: CASSPPLADPSTDTQYF.

The CDR3 reads CASSDRGTMNTEAFF. The CDR3 coding sequence is TGTGCCAGCAGCGACAGGGGAACTATGAACACTGAAGCTTTCTTT. V usage is TRBV14 and J usage is TRBJ1-1, with 8 bases identical to TRBD1. The CDR3 has 15 residues. V was clipped by 5 bases and J by 0 bases; unmatched bases: 5. CDR1 and CDR2 from the germline V gene are SGHDN and FVKESK.

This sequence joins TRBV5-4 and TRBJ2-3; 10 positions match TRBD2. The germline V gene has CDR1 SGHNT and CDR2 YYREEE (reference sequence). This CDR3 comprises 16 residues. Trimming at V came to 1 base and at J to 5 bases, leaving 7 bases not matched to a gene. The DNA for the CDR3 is TGTGCCAGCAGCTTGTCTACTAGCGGGAAAAAAGATACGCAGTATTTT. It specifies CASSLSTSGKKDTQYF.

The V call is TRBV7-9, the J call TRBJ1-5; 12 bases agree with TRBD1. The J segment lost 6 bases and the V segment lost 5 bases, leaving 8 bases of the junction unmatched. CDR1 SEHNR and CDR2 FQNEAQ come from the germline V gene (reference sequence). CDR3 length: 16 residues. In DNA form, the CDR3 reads TGTGCCAGCAGCCCGGGACAGGGGGCGCGGGTTCAGCCCCAGCATTTT. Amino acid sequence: CASSPGQGARVQPQHF.

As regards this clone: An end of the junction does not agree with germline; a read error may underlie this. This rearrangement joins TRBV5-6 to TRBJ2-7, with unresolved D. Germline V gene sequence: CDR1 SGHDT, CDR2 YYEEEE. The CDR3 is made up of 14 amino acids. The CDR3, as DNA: TGTGCCAGCAGCTTCGGGCCAGCTTCCTACGGGCAGTACTTC. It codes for CASSFGPASYGQYF.

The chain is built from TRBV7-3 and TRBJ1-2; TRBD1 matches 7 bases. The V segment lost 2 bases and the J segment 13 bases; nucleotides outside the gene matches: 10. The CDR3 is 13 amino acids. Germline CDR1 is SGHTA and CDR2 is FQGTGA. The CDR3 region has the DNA TGTGCCAGCAGCTTATCCCCCGGGACAGCTGCCACCTTC. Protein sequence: CASSLSPGTAATF.

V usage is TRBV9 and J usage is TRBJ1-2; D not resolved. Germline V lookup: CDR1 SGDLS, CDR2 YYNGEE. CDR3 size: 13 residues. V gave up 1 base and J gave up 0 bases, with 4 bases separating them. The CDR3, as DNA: TGTGCCAGCAGCGTATCGGCTAACTATGGCTACACCTTC. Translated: CASSVSANYGYTF.

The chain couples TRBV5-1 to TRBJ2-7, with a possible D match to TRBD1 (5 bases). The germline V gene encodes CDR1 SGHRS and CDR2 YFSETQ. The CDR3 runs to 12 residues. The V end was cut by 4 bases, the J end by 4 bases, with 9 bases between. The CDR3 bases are TGCGCCAGCAGCAGGACACAATACGAGCAGTACTTC. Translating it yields CASSRTQYEQYF. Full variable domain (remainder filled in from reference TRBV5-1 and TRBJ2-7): KAGVTQTPRYLIKTRGQQVTLSCSPISGHRSVSWYQQTPGQGLQFLFEYFSETQRNKGNFPGRFSGRQFSNSRSEMNVSTLELGDSALYLCASSRTQYEQYFGPGTRLTVT.

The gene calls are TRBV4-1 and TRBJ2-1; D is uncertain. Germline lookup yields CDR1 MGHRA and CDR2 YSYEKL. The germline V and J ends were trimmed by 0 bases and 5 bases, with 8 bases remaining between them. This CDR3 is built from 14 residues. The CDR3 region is CASSQDDLNNEQFF. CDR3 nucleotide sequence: TGCGCCAGCAGCCAAGATGACCTCAACAATGAGCAGTTCTTC.